This T cell receptor (beta chain) comes out of a study of blood T cell repertoires in COVID-19. The CDR3 has 13 residues. Deletions cut 5 bases from V and 5 bases from J, with 7 bases between. Germline assignment: CDR1 MNHEY and CDR2 SVGAGI. Method: immunoSEQ multiplex PCR; TCRdb's copy keeps in-frame clones and lacks some. Of some 330,000 clones listed, approximately 88% are singletons. Cohort assignment relied on participant-reported clinical history. The sequenced sample was PBMCs or T cells enriched from blood (not recorded which). This receptor was obtained from a man aged 30 to 39 who had recovered from COVID-19. The genes are TRBV6-5 and TRBJ1-6; D remains ambiguous. The CDR3 protein is CASSPVNNSPLHF. CDR3 coding DNA: TGTGCCAGCAGTCCGGTTAATAATTCACCCCTCCACTTT.